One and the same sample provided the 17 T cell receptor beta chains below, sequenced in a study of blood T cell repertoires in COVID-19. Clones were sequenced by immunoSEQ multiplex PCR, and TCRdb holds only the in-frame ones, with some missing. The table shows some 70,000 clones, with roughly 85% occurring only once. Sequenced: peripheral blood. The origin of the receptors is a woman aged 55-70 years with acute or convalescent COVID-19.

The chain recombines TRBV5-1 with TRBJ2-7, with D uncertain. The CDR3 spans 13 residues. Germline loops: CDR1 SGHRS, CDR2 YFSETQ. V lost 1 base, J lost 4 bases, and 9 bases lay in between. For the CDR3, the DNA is TGCGCCAGCAGCTTGCAGATGCGGTACGAGCAGTACTTC. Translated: CASSLQMRYEQYF. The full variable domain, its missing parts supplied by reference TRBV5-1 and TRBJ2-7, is KAGVTQTPRYLIKTRGQQVTLSCSPISGHRSVSWYQQTPGQGLQFLFEYFSETQRNKGNFPGRFSGRQFSNSRSEMNVSTLELGDSALYLCASSLQMRYEQYFGPGTRLTVT.

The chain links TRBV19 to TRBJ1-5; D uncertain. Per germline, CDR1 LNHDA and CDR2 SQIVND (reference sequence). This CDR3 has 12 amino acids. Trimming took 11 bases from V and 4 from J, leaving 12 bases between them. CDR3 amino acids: CAATTGNQPQHF. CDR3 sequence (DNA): TGTGCCGCAACGACGGGTAATCAGCCCCAGCATTTT. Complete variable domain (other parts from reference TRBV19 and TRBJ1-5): DGGITQSPKYLFRKEGQNVTLSCEQNLNHDAMYWYRQDPGQGLRLIYYSQIVNDFQKGDIAEGYSVSREKKESFPLTVTSAQKNPTAFYLCAATTGNQPQHFGDGTRLSIL.

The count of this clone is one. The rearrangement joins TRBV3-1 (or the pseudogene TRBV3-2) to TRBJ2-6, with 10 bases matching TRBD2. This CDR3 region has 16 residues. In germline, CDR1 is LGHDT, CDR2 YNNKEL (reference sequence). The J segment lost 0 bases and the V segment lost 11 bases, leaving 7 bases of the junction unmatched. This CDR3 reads CAVGLAFSSGANVLTF. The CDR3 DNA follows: TGTGCCGTGGGACTAGCGTTTAGCTCTGGGGCCAACGTCCTGACTTTC.

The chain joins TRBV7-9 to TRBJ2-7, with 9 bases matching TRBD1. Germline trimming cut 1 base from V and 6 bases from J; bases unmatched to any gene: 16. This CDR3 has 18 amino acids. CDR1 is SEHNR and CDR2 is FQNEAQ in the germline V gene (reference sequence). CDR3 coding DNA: TGTGCCAGCAGCTTAGGGGGCGCCGGGACAGGGTCGCGGGTCGAGCAGTACTTC. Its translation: CASSLGGAGTGSRVEQYF.

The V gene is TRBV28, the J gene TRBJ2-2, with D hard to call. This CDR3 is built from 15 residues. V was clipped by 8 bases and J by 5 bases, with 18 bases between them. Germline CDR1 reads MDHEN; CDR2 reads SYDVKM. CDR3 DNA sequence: TGTGCCAGCGGAGACCACGGGTTGATTACCGGGGAGCTGTTTTTT. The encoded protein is CASGDHGLITGELFF.

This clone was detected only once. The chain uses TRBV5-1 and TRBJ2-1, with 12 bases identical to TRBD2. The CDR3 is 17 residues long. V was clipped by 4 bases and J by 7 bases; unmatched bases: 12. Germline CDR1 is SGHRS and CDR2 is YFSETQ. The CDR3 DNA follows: TGCGCCAGCAGCCCCGGACCTAGCGGGGGGGCCAGGAATGAGCAGTTCTTC. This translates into CASSPGPSGGARNEQFF.

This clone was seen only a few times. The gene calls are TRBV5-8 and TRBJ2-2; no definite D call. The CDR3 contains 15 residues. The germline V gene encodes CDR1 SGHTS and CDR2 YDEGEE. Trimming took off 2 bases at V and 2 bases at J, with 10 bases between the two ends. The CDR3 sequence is CASSFLQSNTGELFF. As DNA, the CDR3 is TGTGCCAGCAGCTTCCTTCAGTCAAACACCGGGGAGCTGTTTTTT.

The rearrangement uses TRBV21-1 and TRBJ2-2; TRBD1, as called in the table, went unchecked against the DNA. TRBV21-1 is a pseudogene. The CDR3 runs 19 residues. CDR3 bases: TGTGCCAGCAGCAGCTCACCGAAAAGCCGGGACACCGACACCGGGGAGCTGTTTTTT. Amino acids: CASSSSPKSRDTDTGELFF.

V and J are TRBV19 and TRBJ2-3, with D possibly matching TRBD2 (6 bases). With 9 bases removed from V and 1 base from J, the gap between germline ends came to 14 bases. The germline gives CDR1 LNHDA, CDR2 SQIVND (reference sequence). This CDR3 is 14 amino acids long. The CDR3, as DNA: TGTGCCAGCCAGATGGGCGGGGGCACAGATACGCAGTATTTT. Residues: CASQMGGGTDTQYF. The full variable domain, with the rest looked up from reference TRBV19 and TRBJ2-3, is DGGITQSPKYLFRKEGQNVTLSCEQNLNHDAMYWYRQDPGQGLRLIYYSQIVNDFQKGDIAEGYSVSREKKESFPLTVTSAQKNPTAFYLCASQMGGGTDTQYFGPGTRLTVL.

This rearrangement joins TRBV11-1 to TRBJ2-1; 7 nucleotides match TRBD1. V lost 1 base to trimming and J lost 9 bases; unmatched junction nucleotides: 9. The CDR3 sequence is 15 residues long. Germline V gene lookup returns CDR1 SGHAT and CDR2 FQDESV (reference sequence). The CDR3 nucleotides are TGTGCCAGCAGCTTAGGAGGGGGCAGGGGGAGTGAGCAGTTCTTC. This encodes CASSLGGGRGSEQFF.

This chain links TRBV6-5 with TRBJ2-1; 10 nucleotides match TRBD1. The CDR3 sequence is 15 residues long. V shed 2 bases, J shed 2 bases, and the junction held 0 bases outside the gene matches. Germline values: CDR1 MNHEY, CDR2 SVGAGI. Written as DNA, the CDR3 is TGTGCCAGCAGTTACGACAGGGGGCCCTACAATGAGCAGTTCTTC. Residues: CASSYDRGPYNEQFF.

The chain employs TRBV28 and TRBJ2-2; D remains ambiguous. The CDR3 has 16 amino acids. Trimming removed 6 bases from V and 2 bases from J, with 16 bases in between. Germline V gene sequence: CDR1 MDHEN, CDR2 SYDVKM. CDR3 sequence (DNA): TGTGCCAGCAGAACCGCAGGTTCCCCAAACACCGGGGAGCTGTTTTTT. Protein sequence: CASRTAGSPNTGELFF.

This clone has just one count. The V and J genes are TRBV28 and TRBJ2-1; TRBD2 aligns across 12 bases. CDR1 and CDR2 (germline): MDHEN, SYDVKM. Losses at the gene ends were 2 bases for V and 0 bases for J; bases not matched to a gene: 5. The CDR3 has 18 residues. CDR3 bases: TGTGCCAGCAGTTTAGGACTAGCGGGAAGAAGCTCCTACAATGAGCAGTTCTTC. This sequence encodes CASSLGLAGRSSYNEQFF.

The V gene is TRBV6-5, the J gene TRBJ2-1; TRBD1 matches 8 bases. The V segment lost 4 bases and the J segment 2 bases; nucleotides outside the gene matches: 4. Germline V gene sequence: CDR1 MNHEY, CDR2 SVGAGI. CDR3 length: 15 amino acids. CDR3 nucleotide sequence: TGTGCCAGCAGTTCCCAGGGGGCGGCCTACAATGAGCAGTTCTTC. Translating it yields CASSSQGAAYNEQFF.

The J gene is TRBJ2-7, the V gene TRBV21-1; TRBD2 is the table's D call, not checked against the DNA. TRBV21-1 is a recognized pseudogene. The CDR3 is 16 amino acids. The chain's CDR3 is CASSKVTGSSVYEQYF. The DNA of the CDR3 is TGTGCCAGCAGCAAAGTTACCGGGAGCTCTGTTTACGAGCAGTACTTC.

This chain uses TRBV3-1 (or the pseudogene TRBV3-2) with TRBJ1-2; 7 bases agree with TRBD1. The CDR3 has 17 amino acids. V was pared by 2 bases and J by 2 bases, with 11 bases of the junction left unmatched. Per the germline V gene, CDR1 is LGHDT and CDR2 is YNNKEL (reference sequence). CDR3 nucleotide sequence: TGTGCCAGCAGCCAAACAGCCGGGACAGCGACAAACTATGGCTACACCTTC. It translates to CASSQTAGTATNYGYTF.

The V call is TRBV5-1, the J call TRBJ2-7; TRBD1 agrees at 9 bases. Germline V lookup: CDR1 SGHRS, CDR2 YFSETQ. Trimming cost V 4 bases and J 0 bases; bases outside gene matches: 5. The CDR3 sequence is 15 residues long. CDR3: CASSTDRGSSYEQYF. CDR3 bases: TGCGCCAGCAGCACCGACAGGGGGAGCTCCTACGAGCAGTACTTC.